This T cell receptor (beta chain) was retrieved from a study of blood T cell repertoires in COVID-19. Across the study: Sites across the United States, Italy and Spain contributed samples from acute and convalescent COVID-19.

The sample holds a few counts of this clone. Original analysis: Reference gene primer amplification in the assay estimated nucleated cell counts. The method was immunoSEQ multiplex PCR; TCRdb's version includes in-frame clones alone and lacks a portion of them. That table is the source of V, J and clone size, and D and trimming were worked out from the DNA. The sample consists of 350,000 to 450,000 clones, 75% to 90% of them appearing once. Enrollment of patients from Seattle took place during active infection, with longitudinal follow-up. The V segment lost 1 base and the J segment 5 bases; nucleotides outside the gene matches: 10. CDR1 and CDR2 from the germline V gene are SGHTA and FQGNSA. This CDR3 region has 17 residues.

V gene TRBV7-2 combines with J gene TRBJ2-5; 10 bases agree with TRBD2. The sample was peripheral blood. The receptor was isolated from a woman aged 55 to 70 with COVID-19, enrolled during active disease. Here the CDR3 reads CASSLVALGAGGETQYF. For the CDR3, the DNA is TGTGCCAGCAGCTTAGTCGCGCTGGGAGCGGGGGGGGAGACCCAGTACTTC.